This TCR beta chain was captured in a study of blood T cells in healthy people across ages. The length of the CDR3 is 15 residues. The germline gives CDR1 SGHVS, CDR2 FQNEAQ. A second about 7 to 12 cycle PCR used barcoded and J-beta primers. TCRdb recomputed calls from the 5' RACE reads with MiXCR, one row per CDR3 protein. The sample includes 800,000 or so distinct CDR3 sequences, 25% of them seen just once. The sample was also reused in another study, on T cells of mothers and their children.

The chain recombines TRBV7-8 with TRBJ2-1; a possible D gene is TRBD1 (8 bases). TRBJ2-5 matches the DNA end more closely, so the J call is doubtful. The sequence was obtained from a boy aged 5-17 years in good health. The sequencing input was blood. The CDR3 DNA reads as TGTGCCAGCAGCTTAAGCGGGACAGGCTTTGAGACCCAGTACTTC. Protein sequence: CASSLSGTGFETQYF.